The 19 T cell receptor beta chains below come from one sample, sequenced in a study of T cells in Graves' hyperthyroidism and ophthalmopathy. Researchers amplified the TCR beta CDR3 regions from RNA transcripts. Initially, a first-round RT-PCR of the TCR CDR3 employed the HTBI primer set. One entry per CDR3 protein results from TCRdb running MiXCR on the multiplex PCR reads. The data hold 300,000 to 450,000 distinct CDR3 sequences, with 13% observed a single time. Sequenced sample: blood. All receptors derive from a man between 25 and 39 years old with Graves' hyperthyroidism that later progressed to Graves' ophthalmopathy.

This clonotype occurred many times. The V and J genes are TRBV18 and TRBJ1-4, with TRBD1 as a possible D gene (5 bases). Germline V CDR1 and CDR2: KGHSH, LQKENI. This CDR3 spans 13 amino acids. Trimming cost V 6 bases and J 12 bases, with 17 bases left between them. CDR3 coding DNA: TGTGCCAGCTCGCGTCAAGGGGATCTGGAACTGTTTTTT. Protein product: CASSRQGDLELFF.

This clonotype was counted many times. The rearrangement joins TRBV20-1 to TRBJ1-1, with TRBD1 matching over 7 bases. Trimming at V came to 0 bases and at J to 3 bases, leaving 7 bases not matched to a gene. The CDR3 spans 15 residues. Germline V gene lookup returns CDR1 DFQATT and CDR2 SNEGSKA (reference sequence). The CDR3 nucleotides are TGCAGTGCTAGAGACCGCCGGGACAGTTACACTGAAGCTTTCTTT. Its protein product is CSARDRRDSYTEAFF.

This clonotype was seen repeatedly, ten times or more. V usage is TRBV7-9 and J usage is TRBJ2-7; 7 bases line up with TRBD1. In germline, CDR1 is SEHNR, CDR2 FQNEAQ (reference sequence). CDR3 length: 16 residues. V was clipped by 5 bases and J by 0 bases; unmatched bases: 10. The CDR3 here is CASSTGTAILSYEQYF. Here the CDR3 DNA reads TGTGCCAGCAGCACCGGGACAGCCATTCTCTCCTACGAGCAGTACTTC.

This clonotype occurred many times. This chain links TRBV15 with TRBJ2-7, with D perhaps TRBD1 (5 bases). V shed 0 bases and J shed 5 bases, with 17 bases lying between them. CDR3 size: 16 residues. Germline-derived CDR1 and CDR2 are LNHNV and YYDKDF (reference sequence). The CDR3 DNA sequence: TGTGCCACCAGCAGAGATACGTGGGGCCTACTACACGAGCAGTACTTC. Translated, it gives CATSRDTWGLLHEQYF.

This chain uses TRBV11-2 with TRBJ1-5, with D hard to call. Trimming shortened V by 6 bases and J by 8 bases, and 20 bases separated the two germline ends. The CDR3 consists of 15 residues. From germline, CDR1 is SGHAT and CDR2 FQNNGV. The CDR3 spells CASSEGGTPKEPQHF. In DNA form, the CDR3 reads TGTGCCAGCAGTGAAGGAGGAACACCGAAGGAGCCCCAGCATTTT.

Many counts were recorded for this clonotype. The V and J genes are TRBV7-9 and TRBJ1-1; D remains unclear. From germline, CDR1 is SEHNR and CDR2 FQNEAQ (reference sequence). The V end lost 2 bases, the J end lost 5 bases, and 12 bases lay between the germline ends. The CDR3 runs 14 residues. CDR3 loop: CASSLNDGLTEAFF. DNA of the CDR3: TGTGCCAGCAGCTTAAACGACGGGTTAACTGAAGCTTTCTTT. The complete variable domain, with remaining parts taken from reference TRBV7-9 and TRBJ1-1, reads DTGVSQNPRHKITKRGQNVTFRCDPISEHNRLYWYRQTLGQGPEFLTYFQNEAQLEKSRLLSDRFSAERPKGSFSTLEIQRTEQGDSAMYLCASSLNDGLTEAFFGQGTRLTVV.

This clonotype was counted ten times or more. The chain recombines TRBV12-3 or TRBV12-4 with TRBJ2-1; no clear D. Trimming cost V 4 bases and J 9 bases, with 10 bases left between them. The CDR3 extends over 12 amino acids. CDR3 sequence reads: CASSSIVSEQFF. DNA for the CDR3: TGTGCCAGCAGTTCCATCGTGAGTGAGCAGTTCTTC.

In its sample, this clonotype was seen many times. The chain has TRBV6-1 and TRBJ2-1; the D is unclear. V shed 5 bases and J shed 4 bases, with 12 bases lying between them. CDR3 length equals 14 residues. Germline CDR1 is MNHNS and CDR2 is SASEGT. This CDR3 reads CASSPVSIYNEQFF. As DNA, the CDR3 is TGTGCCAGCAGTCCAGTATCAATTTACAATGAGCAGTTCTTC.

This clonotype was observed a few times. The gene calls are TRBV4-2 and TRBJ2-1; 14 bases map to TRBD2. This CDR3 region has 16 residues. CDR1 is LGHNA and CDR2 is YNFKEQ in the germline V gene. The junction had 3 bases not matched to a gene; V was cut back by 3 bases and J by 5 bases. CDR3 loop: CASSQAGLAGDNEQFF. In DNA, the CDR3 is TGTGCCAGCAGCCAGGCGGGACTAGCGGGGGACAATGAGCAGTTCTTC.

This clonotype was recorded many times. V gene TRBV27 combines with J gene TRBJ1-2, with 10 bases that match TRBD1. Germline V lookup: CDR1 MNHEY, CDR2 SMNVEV (reference sequence). This CDR3 is built from 15 residues. With V trimmed by 7 bases and J by 4 bases, 9 bases remained unmatched. The CDR3 region has the DNA TGTGCCAGCACCCCGACAGGGGGCGCGGGCTATGGCTACACCTTC. Amino acid sequence: CASTPTGGAGYGYTF.

This clonotype has at least ten counts. The V and J genes are TRBV28 and TRBJ1-1, with D uncertain. CDR3 length equals 14 residues. Trimming removed 4 bases from V and 9 bases from J, with 18 bases in between. In germline, CDR1 is MDHEN, CDR2 SYDVKM. The CDR3 sequence is CASSSPNGGSKAFF. CDR3 DNA sequence: TGTGCCAGCAGTTCCCCCAACGGAGGGTCCAAAGCTTTCTTT.

This clonotype was picked up many times. This chain uses TRBV5-1 with TRBJ1-1; D is uncertain. With 2 bases removed from V and 1 base from J, the gap between germline ends came to 9 bases. CDR1 is SGHRS, CDR2 YFSETQ, per germline. This CDR3 spans 14 amino acids. The CDR3 is CASSLGLPNTEAFF. In DNA, the CDR3 is TGCGCCAGCAGCTTAGGCCTTCCGAACACTGAAGCTTTCTTT.

Ten or more counts support this clonotype. This chain links TRBV11-2 with TRBJ2-3; unclear D gene. V shed 0 bases and J shed 0 bases, with 10 bases lying between them. The CDR3 covers 16 residues. Germline lookup yields CDR1 SGHAT and CDR2 FQNNGV. CDR3 DNA sequence: TGTGCCAGCAGCTTAGAGTTGGGTAGGAGCACAGATACGCAGTATTTT. Translation: CASSLELGRSTDTQYF.

This clonotype was counted ten times or more. The chain links TRBV5-1 to TRBJ2-5; TRBD1 or TRBD2 may be the D gene (6 bases each). CDR1 and CDR2 from the germline V gene are SGHRS and YFSETQ. This CDR3 is built from 15 residues. With 7 bases removed from V and 5 bases from J, the gap between germline ends came to 21 bases. The CDR3 sequence is CASAPLYGGTETQYF. The CDR3 nucleotides read TGCGCCAGCGCACCCCTATACGGGGGCACGGAGACCCAGTACTTC.

This clonotype has ten or more counts. The V and J genes are TRBV6-1 and TRBJ2-5; possibly TRBD2 for D (6 bases). The V gene's germline CDR1 is MNHNS and CDR2 SASEGT. The CDR3 sequence is 12 residues long. V dropped 6 bases and J dropped 1 base, with 6 bases sitting between them. Here the CDR3 reads CASRGGQETQYF. In DNA form, the CDR3 reads TGTGCCAGCAGGGGAGGCCAAGAGACCCAGTACTTC.

The table lists this clonotype with many counts. The rearrangement uses TRBV5-6 and TRBJ1-5; D is possibly TRBD1 (5 bases). Germline CDR1 and CDR2: SGHDT and YYEEEE. The CDR3 covers 15 residues. The V end was cut by 0 bases, the J end by 4 bases, with 11 bases between. CDR3 in DNA: TGTGCCAGCAGCTTGGAAAATGAGGGGAATCAGCCCCAGCATTTT. Residues: CASSLENEGNQPQHF. Complete variable domain (other parts from reference TRBV5-6 and TRBJ1-5): DAGVTQSPTHLIKTRGQQVTLRCSPKSGHDTVSWYQQALGQGPQFIFQYYEEEERQRGNFPDRFSGHQFPNYSSELNVNALLLGDSALYLCASSLENEGNQPQHFGDGTRLSIL.

This clonotype was counted only a few times. CDR3 in amino acids: CASSLGTNLPYEQYF. In nucleotides, the CDR3 is TGTGCCAGCAGTCTTGGGACAAATCTCCCTTACGAGCAGTACTTC. The V call is TRBV28, the J call TRBJ2-7, with D perhaps matching TRBD1 (6 bases). The germline V gene has CDR1 MDHEN and CDR2 SYDVKM. This CDR3 has 15 amino acids. Trimming removed 5 bases at V and 4 bases at J, with 18 bases between.

DNA of the CDR3: TGCGCCAGCAGCCACCAGTCGAGAGCGGGGGGCCTATTGAACACCGGGGAGCTGTTTTTT. It specifies CASSHQSRAGGLLNTGELFF. The chain links TRBV4-1 to TRBJ2-2; 9 nucleotides match TRBD2. Trimming removed 3 bases from V and 1 base from J; junction bases left unmatched: 15. The CDR3 totals 20 residues. Germline CDR1 and CDR2: MGHRA and YSYEKL.

This rearrangement joins TRBV27 to TRBJ1-6; D might be TRBD1 (6 bases). There are 15 residues in the CDR3. Trimming stripped 4 bases from V and 9 bases from J, with 16 bases between. Germline CDR1 is MNHEY and CDR2 is SMNVEV (reference sequence). CDR3 loop: CASSSWDMDSSPLHF. In DNA, the CDR3 is TGTGCCAGCAGTTCCTGGGACATGGATTCTTCACCCCTCCACTTT.